Shown below are 30 T cell receptor beta chains from a single sample sequenced in a study of T cell changes during pregnancy in multiple sclerosis. Method: immunoSEQ multiplex PCR; TCRdb's copy keeps in-frame clones and lacks some. The sample has approximately 96,000 clones; roughly 94% are singletons. The starting material was peripheral blood, obtained after pregnancy. These receptors came from a female donor in good health, enrolled as a control in a pregnancy study.

The chain uses TRBV28 and TRBJ1-1; no clear D gene. The length of the CDR3 is 13 residues. The V gene lost 5 bases and the J gene lost 0 bases, with 7 bases spanning the gap. Germline V gene data show CDR1 as MDHEN and CDR2 as SYDVKM. This CDR3 is CASSPQLNTEAFF. CDR3 coding DNA: TGTGCCAGCAGTCCACAGCTGAACACTGAAGCTTTCTTT. The whole variable domain, remainder taken from reference TRBV28 and TRBJ1-1, is DVKVTQSSRYLVKRTGEKVFLECVQDMDHENMFWYRQDPGLGLRLIYFSYDVKMKEKGDIPEGYSVSREKKERFSLILESASTNQTSMYLCASSPQLNTEAFFGQGTRLTVV.

The chain is built from TRBV5-4 and TRBJ1-4; 12 bases line up with TRBD1. Trimming at V came to 4 bases and at J to 5 bases, leaving 3 bases not matched to a gene. The germline V gene has CDR1 SGHNT and CDR2 YYREEE (reference sequence). The CDR3 extends over 15 amino acids. CDR3 sequence (DNA): TGTGCCAGCAGCCCCGGGACAGGGGGCAATGAAAAACTGTTTTTT. Translating gives CASSPGTGGNEKLFF.

The chain employs TRBV15 and TRBJ2-7; 8 bases are shared with TRBD1. The V gene end was trimmed by 6 bases and the J gene end by 6 bases; junction bases not matched to a gene: 7. Germline V gene sequence: CDR1 LNHNV, CDR2 YYDKDF (reference sequence). The CDR3 is 13 amino acids. CDR3 DNA: TGTGCCACCAGTAGTGACAGGGGATTCGAGCAGTACTTC. Protein sequence: CATSSDRGFEQYF.

The chain recombines TRBV28 with TRBJ1-3; 7 positions match TRBD1. This CDR3 has 15 residues. Per the germline V gene, CDR1 is MDHEN and CDR2 is SYDVKM. V dropped 6 bases and J dropped 0; count of bases not matched to a gene: 5. The CDR3 bases are TGTGCCAGCAGCTTGGGACAGAGCTCTGGAAACACCATATATTTT. It encodes CASSLGQSSGNTIYF.

The chain couples TRBV14 to TRBJ2-5; D may be TRBD1 (7 bases). The CDR3 extends over 19 amino acids. V lost 4 bases and J 5 bases, leaving 29 bases between the germline ends. Germline CDR1 and CDR2: SGHDN and FVKESK. CDR3 DNA sequence: TGTGCCAGCAGCCCAGGGACTGGTAACGGGACAGCCTCCCGGGAGACCCAGTACTTC. It translates to CASSPGTGNGTASRETQYF.

This clone was seen a single time. The chain carries TRBV27 and TRBJ1-1; no definite D call. This CDR3 contains 14 residues. V lost 6 bases to trimming and J lost 2 bases, with 13 bases between them. Germline V lookup: CDR1 MNHEY, CDR2 SMNVEV (reference sequence). Here the CDR3 DNA reads TGTGCCAGCAGCCTCCTCGGGATTAACACTGAAGCTTTCTTT. Amino acids: CASSLLGINTEAFF.

The table lists this clone with a count of one. The CDR3 DNA follows: TGTGCCAGCAGCTTAGGCAGGCTAAACTACGAGCAGTACTTC. Protein: CASSLGRLNYEQYF. The chain carries TRBV13 and TRBJ2-7; D unresolved. The CDR3 runs 14 residues. Between the trimmed V and J ends, which lost 0 bases and 3 bases, there was a span of 9 bases. Germline CDR1 PRHDT, CDR2 FYEKMQ (reference sequence).

V and J are TRBV9 and TRBJ2-7, with TRBD2 identical over 8 bases. The junction had 13 bases not matched to a gene; V was cut back by 7 bases and J by 4 bases. CDR3 length: 15 amino acids. Germline V gene data show CDR1 as SGDLS and CDR2 as YYNGEE. The CDR3 reads CASGRGAMTKYEQYF. The CDR3 region has the DNA TGTGCCAGCGGGCGGGGGGCCATGACTAAATACGAGCAGTACTTC.

This sequence joins TRBV7-6 and TRBJ2-5; tentative D call: TRBD1 (5 bases). Germline CDR1 SGHVS, CDR2 FNYEAQ. The CDR3 has 16 amino acids. V was pared by 5 bases and J by 5 bases, with 21 bases between. The CDR3: CASSRKQDAVGETQYF. Here the CDR3 DNA reads TGTGCCAGCAGCCGAAAACAGGACGCAGTTGGGGAGACCCAGTACTTC.

The V call is TRBV7-9, the J call TRBJ1-5, with no clear D. The germline CDR1 and CDR2 sequences are SEHNR and FQNEAQ (reference sequence). Trimming left V 5 bases short and J 5 bases short, with 10 bases between. The CDR3 has 13 residues. Written as DNA, the CDR3 is TGTGCCAGCAGCCCCCGTCTTGATCAGCCCCAGCATTTT. It yields the protein CASSPRLDQPQHF. Supplemented by reference TRBV7-9 and TRBJ1-5, the full variable domain reads DTGVSQNPRHKITKRGQNVTFRCDPISEHNRLYWYRQTLGQGPEFLTYFQNEAQLEKSRLLSDRFSAERPKGSFSTLEIQRTEQGDSAMYLCASSPRLDQPQHFGDGTRLSIL.

V usage is TRBV29-1 and J usage is TRBJ2-3; the match to TRBD2 covers 14 bases. This CDR3 is 14 amino acids long. CDR1 and CDR2 from the germline V gene are SQVTM and ANQGSEA. V lost 7 bases and J lost 5; bases outside the gene matches: 5. CDR3 in DNA: TGCAGCGCCCGACTAGCGGGAGGGATAGATACGCAGTATTTT. It translates to CSARLAGGIDTQYF.

Details on this clone: The junction and the germline gene differ at one end; a read error may be behind it. This chain links TRBV10-3 with TRBJ1-1, with D unclear. The CDR3 spans 13 residues. Germline loops: CDR1 ENHRY, CDR2 SYGVKD. CDR3 loop: CAISESGPRFQVF. In nucleotides, the CDR3 is TGTGCCATCAGTGAGTCAGGTCCCAGGTTCCAGGTCTTT.

In nucleotides, the CDR3 is TGCGCCAGCAGCCCCTTCTCGGGAACAGATACGCAGTATTTT. This encodes CASSPFSGTDTQYF. The chain combines TRBV5-1 with TRBJ2-3; weak D call: TRBD2 (5 bases). V was clipped by 4 bases and J by 3 bases, with 12 bases between them. The CDR3 loop spans 14 amino acids. Germline V gene sequence: CDR1 SGHRS, CDR2 YFSETQ.

This chain joins TRBV4-1 and TRBJ2-7; no firm D call. Trimming cost V 4 bases and J 4 bases, with 11 bases left between them. This CDR3 comprises 13 residues. Looked up from germline, CDR1 is MGHRA and CDR2 is YSYEKL. DNA of the CDR3: TGCGCCAGCAGCCCCGTTGAGGAGTACGAGCAGTACTTC. It encodes CASSPVEEYEQYF.

The chain joins TRBV6-6 to TRBJ1-1; D is perhaps TRBD1 (5 bases). CDR3 size: 16 residues. V lost 0 bases, J lost 2 bases, and 13 bases lay in between. CDR1 MNHNY and CDR2 SVGAGI come from the germline V gene (reference sequence). CDR3 DNA sequence: TGTGCCAGCAGTTACTCGCTCCGGGGGTTAAACACTGAAGCTTTCTTT. Encoded protein: CASSYSLRGLNTEAFF.

V gene TRBV6-1 combines with J gene TRBJ2-1; 14 bases fit TRBD2. CDR1 and CDR2 (germline): MNHNS, SASEGT. The CDR3 is 14 amino acids. V lost 8 bases, J lost 9 bases, and 6 bases stayed unmatched. The CDR3 here is CASRLAGGPSEQFF. The CDR3 DNA reads TGTGCCAGCCGACTAGCGGGAGGGCCGAGTGAGCAGTTCTTC.

In this sample, this clone turned up a few times. The chain recombines TRBV6-4 with TRBJ2-1; 9 bases fit TRBD1. V trimming: 0 bases; J trimming: 3 bases; junction bases outside the gene matches: 0. Germline V lookup: CDR1 MRHNA, CDR2 SNTAGT. The CDR3 is made up of 15 amino acids. CDR3 loop: CASSDSTGGYNEQFF. In DNA, the CDR3 is TGTGCCAGCAGTGACTCGACAGGGGGCTACAATGAGCAGTTCTTC.

The chain carries TRBV5-1 and TRBJ2-1, with 7 bases that match TRBD1. The CDR3 loop spans 14 amino acids. Germline V gene sequence: CDR1 SGHRS, CDR2 YFSETQ. Trimming at V came to 2 bases and at J to 4 bases, leaving 3 bases not matched to a gene. CDR3 in DNA: TGCGCCAGCAGCTTTCAGGGGGAGTACAATGAGCAGTTCTTC. This codes for CASSFQGEYNEQFF.

This clone has only a few counts. V and J are TRBV4-1 and TRBJ1-2, with a tentative D call TRBD1 (5 bases). CDR1 and CDR2 (germline): MGHRA, YSYEKL. V was pared by 0 bases and J by 5 bases, with 7 bases between. The CDR3 totals 13 residues. The CDR3 DNA reads TGCGCCAGCAGCCAAGAGACAGCTTATGGCTACACCTTC. Protein sequence: CASSQETAYGYTF.

This clone was counted a few times. The rearrangement uses TRBV13 and TRBJ2-7, with D possibly TRBD2 on 5 matching bases. Germline assignment: CDR1 PRHDT and CDR2 FYEKMQ (reference sequence). CDR3 length: 13 residues. Trimming cost V 2 bases and J 2 bases, with 7 bases left between them. The CDR3 is CASSLTGTYEQYF. The CDR3 region has the DNA TGTGCCAGCAGCTTAACGGGAACCTACGAGCAGTACTTC.

V gene TRBV4-2 combines with J gene TRBJ2-5; D perhaps matches TRBD2 (6 bases). CDR3 length: 15 amino acids. V was pared by 0 bases and J by 0 bases, with 8 bases between. Germline V gene lookup returns CDR1 LGHNA and CDR2 YNFKEQ. The CDR3 sequence is CASSQDRGDQETQYF. The CDR3 DNA reads as TGTGCCAGCAGCCAAGATCGCGGGGACCAAGAGACCCAGTACTTC.

This sequence joins TRBV7-2 and TRBJ1-5; a weak D match, TRBD1 (5 bases). This CDR3 is 14 amino acids long. The germline V gene encodes CDR1 SGHTA and CDR2 FQGNSA. Trimming stripped 4 bases from V and 6 bases from J, with 13 bases between. CDR3 sequence: CASSWQGGSQPQHF. Written as DNA, the CDR3 is TGTGCCAGCAGCTGGCAGGGAGGGAGTCAGCCCCAGCATTTT.

The count of this clone is one. The rearrangement uses TRBV5-1 and TRBJ1-2, with no clear D. V was shortened by 3 bases and J by 6 bases, with 12 bases between the two germline ends. The CDR3 runs to 13 residues. CDR1 is SGHRS and CDR2 is YFSETQ in the germline V gene. The CDR3 region is CASSSGFQDGYTF. The CDR3 DNA reads TGCGCCAGCAGCTCAGGATTTCAGGATGGCTACACCTTC. Supplemented by reference TRBV5-1 and TRBJ1-2, the full variable domain reads KAGVTQTPRYLIKTRGQQVTLSCSPISGHRSVSWYQQTPGQGLQFLFEYFSETQRNKGNFPGRFSGRQFSNSRSEMNVSTLELGDSALYLCASSSGFQDGYTFGSGTRLTVV.

The chain has TRBV7-2 and TRBJ2-3; perhaps TRBD1 as D (6 bases). CDR1 and CDR2 from the germline V gene are SGHTA and FQGNSA. The CDR3 is 12 residues long. Trimming took off 4 bases at V and 4 bases at J, with 6 bases between the two ends. The CDR3 DNA reads TGTGCCAGCAGCTGGACAGCAGATACGCAGTATTTT. It encodes CASSWTADTQYF.

This rearrangement joins TRBV5-1 to TRBJ2-7, with TRBD1 matching 8 bases. V lost 1 base, J lost 3 bases, and 12 bases stayed unmatched. This CDR3 has 17 residues. Germline loops: CDR1 SGHRS, CDR2 YFSETQ. The CDR3 coding sequence is TGCGCCAGCAGCTTGTTCTATGGGACAGGTCAGAACTACGAGCAGTACTTC. It translates to CASSLFYGTGQNYEQYF. Complete variable domain (other parts from reference TRBV5-1 and TRBJ2-7): KAGVTQTPRYLIKTRGQQVTLSCSPISGHRSVSWYQQTPGQGLQFLFEYFSETQRNKGNFPGRFSGRQFSNSRSEMNVSTLELGDSALYLCASSLFYGTGQNYEQYFGPGTRLTVT.

This clone came up once. This chain connects TRBV10-3 to TRBJ2-1; tentative D call: TRBD1 (5 bases). Germline V gene data show CDR1 as ENHRY and CDR2 as SYGVKD. V gave up 4 bases and J gave up 4 bases, with 20 bases separating them. This CDR3 has 17 amino acids. The CDR3 bases are TGTGCCATCAGTGCACAAACAAGTAGGGGCCCTTACAATGAGCAGTTCTTC. This encodes CAISAQTSRGPYNEQFF.

This chain links TRBV10-2 with TRBJ1-5; TRBD1 aligns across 7 bases. This CDR3 region has 15 residues. After removal of 7 bases from V and 3 bases from J, the junction contained 9 bases not matched to a gene. Germline V gives CDR1 WSHSY, CDR2 SAAADI. The CDR3 sequence: CASTTGIVNNQPQHF. The DNA of the CDR3 is TGCGCCAGCACGACAGGGATTGTGAACAATCAGCCCCAGCATTTT.

Written as DNA, the CDR3 is TGTGCCAGCAGCGGGGGACAGGGGGCCGTAGATACGCAGTATTTT. As protein: CASSGGQGAVDTQYF. The chain has TRBV9 and TRBJ2-3, with 12 nucleotides matching TRBD1. Germline V gene data show CDR1 as SGDLS and CDR2 as YYNGEE. The CDR3 sequence is 15 residues long. The V gene end was trimmed by 3 bases and the J gene end by 5 bases; junction bases not matched to a gene: 4.

V usage is TRBV6-1 and J usage is TRBJ1-1; the D gene is possibly TRBD1 (5 bases). CDR1 is MNHNS and CDR2 is SASEGT in the germline V gene. CDR3 length: 12 residues. Trimming shortened V by 7 bases and J by 7 bases, and 13 bases separated the two germline ends. The CDR3: CASIHWGREAFF. DNA of the CDR3: TGTGCCAGCATTCATTGGGGCCGTGAAGCTTTCTTT.

The V and J genes are TRBV9 and TRBJ1-2, with D possibly being TRBD1 (5 bases). Germline loops: CDR1 SGDLS, CDR2 YYNGEE. V was cut by 0 bases and J by 6 bases, with 18 bases left in between. The CDR3 contains 16 residues. CDR3 DNA sequence: TGTGCCAGCAGCGTAGCTTCGGGGGAGCTGGTAGATGGCTACACCTTC. Translated: CASSVASGELVDGYTF.